This T cell receptor (beta chain) originates from a study of OX40 agonist ivuxolimab in advanced cancers. Across the study: Allowance was made for prior anti-PD-1, anti-PD-L1 or anti-CTLA-4 therapy, and 35% to 40% had some.

Points from the study as a whole: There were, on average, more expanded clones in CD8+ T cells than in CD4+. Several nonresponders also turned out to have low normalized T-cell clonal expansion. Clonal expansion by week 6 occurred in CD4+ and CD8+ blood T cells (at 0.1 to 3.0 mg/kg).

The table came from immunoSEQ multiplex PCR; TCRdb's copy has only in-frame clones and leaves some out. This sample has around 77,000 clones; around nine tenths occur once, and the top ten carry around 6.3%. V was trimmed by 2 bases and J by 3 bases, leaving 1 base between them. CDR3 length: 11 residues. Germline CDR1 and CDR2: MDHEN and SYDVKM. About this clone itself: Its antigen remains unknown.

The V and J genes are TRBV28 and TRBJ2-5; no clear D. The clonotype was recovered from an adult with an advanced solid tumor such as melanoma, head and neck, liver or kidney cancer. The source was CD4+ or CD8+ T cells sorted from blood, collected in a trial of the OX40 agonist ivuxolimab. The CDR3 nucleotides are TGTGCCAGCAGTTTAAAAGAGACCCAGTACTTC. It encodes CASSLKETQYF.